This T cell receptor (beta chain) was recorded in a study of cytomegalovirus exposure and HLA in healthy donors. Primers included in the PCR were 60 Vbeta and 13 Jbeta primers. Libraries were prepared by immunoSEQ multiplex PCR; TCRdb keeps only in-frame clonotypes and omits some of them. The repertoire holds approximately 90,000 clones, with around three quarters as singletons. Germline V CDR1 and CDR2: MNHEY, SVGAGI. V was cut by 6 bases and J by 3 bases, with 11 bases left in between. The CDR3 contains 13 residues. The source of this sequence is a woman aged 45 to 65 in good health and CMV-seropositive. The chain employs TRBV6-5 and TRBJ1-1, with D unresolved. The sample taken for sequencing was PBMCs. The DNA of the CDR3 is TGTGCCAGCAGCCGGGAGAAATACACTGAAGCTTTCTTT. It translates to CASSREKYTEAFF.